Below are 24 T cell receptor beta chains sequenced from a single sample in a study of blood T cell repertoires in COVID-19. The repertoire was sequenced with immunoSEQ multiplex PCR; TCRdb's copy has only in-frame clones and lacks some. Among some 38,000 clones, around four fifths were seen once, and the ten largest hold approximately 1.6%. Sequences were obtained from peripheral blood. The receptors were sampled from a man aged 55-75 years with COVID-19, enrolled during active disease.

The CDR3 nucleotides are TGTGCCACCAGCAGAGAAAGCAGGTCTGGCTACACCTTC. It specifies CATSRESRSGYTF. The gene calls are TRBV15 and TRBJ1-2, with D unresolved. This CDR3 comprises 13 residues. V lost 0 bases to trimming and J lost 7 bases, with 9 bases between them. Per the germline V gene, CDR1 is LNHNV and CDR2 is YYDKDF (reference sequence). The entire variable domain, with the rest obtained from reference TRBV15 and TRBJ1-2, is as follows: DAMVIQNPRYQVTQFGKPVTLSCSQTLNHNVMYWYQQKSSQAPKLLFHYYDKDFNNEADTPDNFQSRRPNTSFCFLDIRSPGLGDTAMYLCATSRESRSGYTFGSGTRLTVV.

The chain uses TRBV18 and TRBJ1-3, with 9 bases fitting TRBD1. The germline V gene encodes CDR1 KGHSH and CDR2 LQKENI. The trim removed 0 bases at V and 0 bases at J, leaving 9 bases unmatched. This CDR3 contains 19 residues. The CDR3 DNA is TGTGCCAGCTCACCACCGATGGGGACAGGGTTACTCTCTGGAAACACCATATATTTT. Amino acid sequence: CASSPPMGTGLLSGNTIYF.

The gene calls are TRBV5-4 and TRBJ2-4; TRBD1 might be the D (6 bases). This CDR3 has 15 amino acids. Germline values: CDR1 SGHNT, CDR2 YYREEE (reference sequence). V was pared by 3 bases and J by 6 bases, with 16 bases between. Here the CDR3 reads CASSSTGQSINIQYF. Here the CDR3 DNA reads TGTGCCAGCAGCTCGACCGGACAGAGTATAAACATTCAGTACTTC.

The rearrangement links TRBV3-1 (or the pseudogene TRBV3-2) to TRBJ1-3; weak D call: TRBD1 (6 bases). The CDR3 length is 16 residues. V lost 3 bases to trimming and J lost 2 bases, with 14 bases between them. Germline lookup yields CDR1 LGHDT and CDR2 YNNKEL (reference sequence). The CDR3 region has the DNA TGTGCCAGCAGCCACTCAGGGGACTATGCTGGAAACACCATATATTTT. Protein product: CASSHSGDYAGNTIYF.

J is TRBJ1-2 and V is TRBV3-1 (or the pseudogene TRBV3-2), with D unclear. V was cut by 0 bases and J by 7 bases, with 15 bases left in between. CDR1 LGHDT and CDR2 YNNKEL come from the germline V gene (reference sequence). The CDR3 has 15 residues. CDR3 amino acids: CASSQDRHPVGGYTF. In nucleotides, the CDR3 is TGTGCCAGCAGCCAAGATCGACACCCCGTAGGTGGCTACACCTTC.

The rearrangement joins TRBV30 to TRBJ2-1, with 8 bases that match TRBD2. The CDR3 covers 14 residues. The germline gives CDR1 GTSNPN, CDR2 SVGIG (reference sequence). V lost 0 bases, J lost 9 bases, and 7 bases stayed unmatched. This chain's CDR3 is CAWSVGGRISEQFF. For the CDR3, the DNA is TGTGCCTGGAGTGTTGGCGGGAGGATAAGTGAGCAGTTCTTC.

Only one count was recorded for this clone. V and J are TRBV7-3 and TRBJ1-1; weak D call: TRBD1 (5 bases). The V gene's germline CDR1 is SGHTA and CDR2 FQGTGA. V lost 5 bases to trimming and J lost 4 bases, with 11 bases between them. The CDR3 has 13 amino acids. CDR3 region: CASSHGGSTEAFF. The DNA for the CDR3 is TGTGCCAGCAGCCACGGGGGGAGCACTGAAGCTTTCTTT.

This clone was seen a single time. CDR3 protein: CASRRGTESSYEQYF. The CDR3 DNA reads TGTGCCAGTCGGAGGGGGACAGAGAGCTCCTACGAGCAGTACTTC. V is TRBV6-5 and J is TRBJ2-7; weak D call: TRBD1 (7 bases). The CDR3 length is 15 residues. CDR1 is MNHEY, CDR2 SVGAGI, per germline. The germline V and J ends were trimmed by 9 bases and 0 bases, with 18 bases remaining between them.

J is TRBJ1-2 and V is TRBV28; TRBD1 might be the D (6 bases). The length of the CDR3 is 15 residues. CDR1 and CDR2 from the germline V gene are MDHEN and SYDVKM. Trimming cost V 5 bases and J 0 bases, with 13 bases left between them. The CDR3 DNA reads TGTGCCAGCAGTACGCAGACAGGTACTAACTATGGCTACACCTTC. Protein sequence: CASSTQTGTNYGYTF.

This chain joins TRBV28 and TRBJ1-2; D possibly corresponds to TRBD1 (6 bases). The CDR3 is 13 amino acids. From germline, CDR1 is MDHEN and CDR2 SYDVKM. Between the trimmed V and J ends, which lost 6 bases and 7 bases, there was a span of 15 bases. CDR3 residues: CASSGPYRVGYTF. DNA of the CDR3: TGTGCCAGCAGCGGACCCTACAGGGTTGGCTACACCTTC.

The rearrangement joins TRBV5-4 to TRBJ1-2; TRBD1 aligns across 9 bases. Germline values: CDR1 SGHNT, CDR2 YYREEE (reference sequence). The trim removed 6 bases at V and 0 bases at J, leaving 12 bases unmatched. CDR3 length: 17 amino acids. The DNA of the CDR3 is TGTGCCAGCACCCCGGGGACAGGGTTGGAAGCTAACTATGGCTACACCTTC. Protein product: CASTPGTGLEANYGYTF.

This chain connects TRBV7-9 to TRBJ1-1; 7 bases map to TRBD1. Trimming at V came to 5 bases and at J to 2 bases, leaving 5 bases not matched to a gene. Germline loops: CDR1 SEHNR, CDR2 FQNEAQ (reference sequence). The CDR3 has 14 residues. The CDR3: CASSPGQANTEAFF. The CDR3 DNA reads TGTGCCAGCAGCCCCGGACAGGCCAACACTGAAGCTTTCTTT. Filled out from reference TRBV7-9 and TRBJ1-1, the complete variable domain reads DTGVSQNPRHKITKRGQNVTFRCDPISEHNRLYWYRQTLGQGPEFLTYFQNEAQLEKSRLLSDRFSAERPKGSFSTLEIQRTEQGDSAMYLCASSPGQANTEAFFGQGTRLTVV.

The chain recombines TRBV29-1 with TRBJ2-1; 7 positions match TRBD1. Looked up from germline, CDR1 is SQVTM and CDR2 is ANQGSEA. The CDR3 spans 13 residues. The J segment lost 7 bases and the V segment lost 6 bases, leaving 9 bases of the junction unmatched. CDR3 in amino acids: CSVWPGGANEQFF. DNA for the CDR3: TGCAGCGTGTGGCCAGGGGGAGCGAATGAGCAGTTCTTC.

The chain has TRBV29-1 and TRBJ1-1; TRBD1 agrees at 8 bases. Per the germline V gene, CDR1 is SQVTM and CDR2 is ANQGSEA. This CDR3 comprises 14 residues. With 7 bases clipped from V and 6 bases from J, the junction kept 13 bases outside the gene matches. For the CDR3, the DNA is TGCAGCGGACACATTGGACAGGGATACCCTGAAGCTTTCTTT. Its translation: CSGHIGQGYPEAFF.

The chain recombines TRBV19 with TRBJ1-1, with TRBD1 matching 7 bases. Germline V gene lookup returns CDR1 LNHDA and CDR2 SQIVND (reference sequence). The CDR3 covers 13 residues. J lost 3 bases, V lost 3 bases, and 1 base had no gene match. CDR3 nucleotide sequence: TGTGCCAGTAGTATCGACAGGGACACTGAAGCTTTCTTT. Translated, it gives CASSIDRDTEAFF.

V is TRBV28 and J is TRBJ2-3; D ambiguous. This CDR3 is built from 12 residues. Germline-derived CDR1 and CDR2 are MDHEN and SYDVKM. The ends were cut back, 9 bases at V and 3 bases at J, with 10 bases in the middle. The CDR3 nucleotides are TGTGCCAGTCGTTGGCGGACAGATACGCAGTATTTT. This encodes CASRWRTDTQYF.

The V gene is TRBV6-1, the J gene TRBJ1-1; perhaps TRBD1 as D (6 bases). CDR1 MNHNS and CDR2 SASEGT come from the germline V gene. Between the trimmed V and J ends, which lost 3 bases and 4 bases, there was a span of 9 bases. The CDR3 extends over 13 amino acids. The CDR3 protein is CASSEQGTTEAFF. The CDR3 DNA follows: TGTGCCAGCAGTGAGCAGGGGACCACTGAAGCTTTCTTT.

This chain links TRBV19 with TRBJ1-1; no definite D call. Germline CDR1 and CDR2: LNHDA and SQIVND (reference sequence). Trimming removed 5 bases at V and 0 bases at J, with 10 bases between. The CDR3 is made up of 14 amino acids. The CDR3 bases are TGTGCCAGTAGTTTGACTGGAATGAACACTGAAGCTTTCTTT. Its protein is CASSLTGMNTEAFF.

The chain links TRBV25-1 to TRBJ1-3; D is ambiguous. Trimming took off 2 bases at V and 0 bases at J, with 14 bases between the two ends. The CDR3 loop spans 17 amino acids. The V gene's germline CDR1 is MGHDK and CDR2 SYGVNS. CDR3: CASSEEARGRSGNTIYF. The DNA for the CDR3 is TGTGCCAGCAGTGAAGAAGCGCGAGGGCGCTCTGGAAACACCATATATTTT.

This rearrangement joins TRBV10-1 to TRBJ2-7, with D possibly TRBD1 on 6 matching bases. CDR3 length equals 14 residues. The germline V and J ends were trimmed by 4 bases and 5 bases, with 15 bases remaining between them. Germline CDR1 WNHNN, CDR2 SYGVQD (reference sequence). The CDR3: CASSVKGVKDEQYF. CDR3 DNA: TGCGCCAGCAGTGTTAAGGGGGTAAAAGACGAGCAGTACTTC.

Here the CDR3 DNA reads TGTGCCAGCAGGTCCGGCGGGGAGCTGTTTTTT. Translated: CASRSGGELFF. The chain employs TRBV2 and TRBJ2-2, with no clear D. CDR3 length equals 11 residues. The V and J ends lost 6 bases and 7 bases respectively, with 6 bases between them. CDR1 SNHLY and CDR2 FYNNEI come from the germline V gene.

The chain uses TRBV4-2 and TRBJ2-3, with a weak D call TRBD1 (6 bases). CDR3 size: 15 residues. Germline V lookup: CDR1 LGHNA, CDR2 YNFKEQ. V was trimmed by 1 base and J by 4 bases, leaving 12 bases between them. In DNA form, the CDR3 reads TGTGCCAGCAGCCAAGGTGACGCAGGGGCAGATACGCAGTATTTT. This codes for CASSQGDAGADTQYF.

The V call is TRBV30, the J call TRBJ1-6; 7 positions match TRBD1. CDR1 GTSNPN and CDR2 SVGIG come from the germline V gene (reference sequence). CDR3 length: 13 amino acids. J gave up 8 bases and V 4 bases, and 5 bases lay outside the gene matches. Written as DNA, the CDR3 is TGTGCCTGGACCTGGGACAGCGATTCACCCCTCCACTTT. Its translation is CAWTWDSDSPLHF.

The chain joins TRBV10-1 to TRBJ1-1; tentative D call: TRBD1 (6 bases). The CDR3 contains 14 residues. The V end was cut by 3 bases, the J end by 4 bases, with 12 bases between. Germline lookup yields CDR1 WNHNN and CDR2 SYGVQD (reference sequence). CDR3 sequence reads: CASSEGGRGTEAFF. CDR3 DNA: TGCGCCAGCAGTGAAGGGGGACGGGGCACTGAAGCTTTCTTT.